A selection of T cell receptor beta chains follows, all from one sample in a study of T-cell reconstitution after alpha-beta-depleted transplantation in children. TCRdb reprocessed the PCR reads with MiXCR, giving one entry per CDR3 protein. Of around 250,000 distinct CDR3 sequences listed, just under 8.5% were seen once; the top ten hold roughly 5.8%. The input for sequencing was PBMCs, mostly from graft donor cells, taken 180 days after TCRalphabeta/CD19-depleted stem cell transplant. These receptors were collected from a male patient aged 10 to 17 who had a stem cell transplant for acute lymphoblastic leukemia, so the T cells may come from the graft donor. Both conserved end residues are part of each CDR3. The D gene is left open where the match is weak. Clone size is shown for a subset of rows, as once, few, many or a class of expanded clone.

j_call clone_size d_call v_call cdr3_aa cdr3_nt
TRBJ1-1 many . TRBV29-1 CSVEERGAGVTEAFF TGCAGCGTTGAAGAGAGGGGCGCGGGGGTGACTGAAGCTTTCTTT
TRBJ1-2 many . TRBV5-1 CASSPSARGQTPNYGYTF TGCGCCAGCAGCCCATCTGCCCGCGGACAGACACCTAACTATGGCTACACCTTC
TRBJ2-3 many TRBD2 TRBV20-1 CSAREPGGTDTQYF TGCAGTGCTAGAGAGCCCGGGGGGACAGATACGCAGTATTTT
TRBJ2-1 many TRBD2 TRBV7-8 CASSYQRGRLGEQFF TGTGCCAGCAGTTACCAGCGGGGGCGCCTGGGTGAGCAGTTCTTC
TRBJ2-5 many . TRBV5-1 CASSGNVGTQYF TGCGCCAGCAGTGGAAACGTGGGGACCCAGTACTTC
TRBJ2-7 many TRBD2 TRBV5-1 CASSLVSGIEYEQYF TGCGCCAGCAGCTTGGTTAGCGGGATAGAGTACGAGCAGTACTTC
TRBJ1-1 . . TRBV19 CASSIYGEYTEAFF TGTGCCAGTAGTATATATGGGGAATACACTGAAGCTTTCTTT
TRBJ1-2 few . TRBV27 CASSPGRFSYGYTF TGTGCCAGCAGTCCCGGGAGATTTAGCTATGGCTACACCTTC
TRBJ1-2 many . TRBV10-3 CAISESRRSYGYTF TGTGCCATCAGTGAGTCCAGGCGTAGCTATGGCTACACCTTC
TRBJ2-1 many . TRBV5-6 CASSLALRSRTRPNEQFF TGTGCCAGCAGCTTGGCTTTGCGTTCCCGGACTCGTCCGAATGAGCAGTTCTTC
TRBJ2-1 many TRBD2 TRBV10-3 CAISESNSGTNNEQFF TGTGCCATCAGTGAGTCGAATAGCGGGACCAACAATGAGCAGTTCTTC
TRBJ1-1 many TRBD1 TRBV5-1 CASSWNRGAPSNTEAFF TGCGCCAGCAGCTGGAACAGGGGGGCTCCTTCTAACACTGAAGCTTTCTTT
TRBJ1-2 many . TRBV20-1 CSAPRGDGYTF TGCAGTGCTCCCCGGGGAGACGGCTACACCTTC
TRBJ1-5 many . TRBV12-3/TRBV12-4 CASSFRHSPQHF TGTGCCAGCAGTTTCAGGCACTCGCCCCAGCATTTT
TRBJ2-7 many . TRBV20-1 CSANMGFLAEQYF TGCAGTGCGAACATGGGCTTTTTGGCCGAGCAGTACTTC
TRBJ2-3 many . TRBV15 CATSPRDPIDTQYF TGTGCCACCAGCCCAAGGGACCCGATAGATACGCAGTATTTT
TRBJ2-5 . . TRBV5-1 CASSTTGQETQYF TGCGCCAGCAGCACCACAGGGCAGGAGACCCAGTACTTC
TRBJ2-4 few TRBD2 TRBV27 CASSSSGLAKTNIQYF TGTGCCAGCAGTTCCTCGGGACTAGCGAAGACAAACATTCAGTACTTC
TRBJ2-2 many . TRBV20-1 CSARDLGGTYTGELFF TGCAGTGCTAGAGATCTGGGCGGGACATACACCGGGGAGCTGTTTTTT
TRBJ2-3 many . TRBV3-1 CASSQKNTQYF TGTGCCAGCAGCCAAAAAAATACGCAGTATTTT
TRBJ2-1 many . TRBV6-5 CASTGNSRYEQFF TGTGCCAGCACCGGGAATTCTAGGTATGAGCAGTTCTTC
TRBJ2-5 many . TRBV11-1 CASSRYGRWETQYF TGTGCCAGCAGCCGCTACGGGCGATGGGAGACCCAGTACTTC
TRBJ2-7 many . TRBV7-3 CASSLTTVTEQYF TGTGCCAGCAGCCTAACCACCGTGACGGAGCAGTACTTC
TRBJ2-5 many TRBD1 TRBV29-1 CSVRRTGGETQYF TGCAGCGTTCGGCGGACAGGCGGAGAGACCCAGTACTTC
TRBJ2-1 many TRBD1 TRBV27 CASSRGQGLNRQFF TGTGCCAGCTCTCGGGGACAGGGCTTGAACCGGCAGTTCTTC
TRBJ1-6 . . TRBV20-1 CSEGVSYNSPLHF TGCAGCGAAGGGGTTTCCTATAATTCACCCCTCCACTTT
TRBJ2-5 many TRBD2 TRBV5-1 CASSLPGLAGQETQYF TGCGCCAGCAGCTTACCGGGACTAGCGGGTCAAGAGACCCAGTACTTC
TRBJ2-1 many . TRBV12-3/TRBV12-4 CASSFRGHAYNEQFF TGTGCCAGCAGTTTTAGGGGACATGCCTACAATGAGCAGTTCTTC
TRBJ1-1 many . TRBV14 CASSQGGGKAFF TGTGCCAGCAGCCAAGGGGGCGGAAAAGCTTTCTTT
TRBJ2-2 many . TRBV5-1 CASSPGLSPYTGELFF TGCGCCAGCAGCCCGGGACTCTCCCCCTACACCGGGGAGCTGTTTTTT
TRBJ1-3 many . TRBV4-2 CASSQSVFGNTIYF TGTGCCAGCAGCCAATCGGTTTTCGGAAACACCATATATTTT